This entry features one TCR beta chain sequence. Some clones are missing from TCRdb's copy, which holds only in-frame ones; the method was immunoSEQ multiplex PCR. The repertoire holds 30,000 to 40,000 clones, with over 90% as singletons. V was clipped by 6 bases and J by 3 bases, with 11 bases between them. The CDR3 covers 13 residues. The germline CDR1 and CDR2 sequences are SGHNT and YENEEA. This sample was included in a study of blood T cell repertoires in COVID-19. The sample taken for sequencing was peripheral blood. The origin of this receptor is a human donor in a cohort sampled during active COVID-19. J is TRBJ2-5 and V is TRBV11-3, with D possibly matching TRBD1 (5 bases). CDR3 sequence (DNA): TGTGCCAGCAGTGCAGGGTGGGAAGAGACCCAGTACTTC. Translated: CASSAGWEETQYF.